A single sample is the source of the 12 T cell receptor beta chains below, sequenced in a study of regulatory T cells in long-lasting Graves disease. The TCR beta library used iRepertoire HTBI primers with Arm-PCR amplification of CDR3. TCRdb recomputed calls from the multiplex PCR reads with MiXCR, one row per CDR3 protein. The sample lists approximately 400,000 distinct CDR3 sequences; around 16% were seen once. Time point defined: newly diagnosed GD, antithyroid drugs for less than 3 months. There was RNA extracted from PBMCs, and the TCR library was made from it. The material sequenced was peripheral blood mononuclear cells (PBMCs), taken at new diagnosis, from a patient treated with antithyroid drugs. The receptor source for this set is a female donor with Graves disease.

This clonotype was observed a few times. Written as DNA, the CDR3 is TGCAGTGCTACCACTAGCGGGGCCCCCTACGAGCAGTACTTC. It codes for CSATTSGAPYEQYF. The rearrangement links TRBV20-1 to TRBJ2-7; 10 nucleotides agree with TRBD2. The CDR3 spans 14 residues. J gave up 2 bases and V 4 bases, and 5 bases lay outside the gene matches. Germline CDR1 reads DFQATT; CDR2 reads SNEGSKA (reference sequence).

This clonotype was counted ten times or more. The gene calls are TRBV28 and TRBJ2-7, with D perhaps matching TRBD2 (6 bases). This CDR3 region has 14 residues. V was trimmed by 2 bases and J by 6 bases, leaving 14 bases between them. CDR1 MDHEN and CDR2 SYDVKM come from the germline V gene. The DNA of the CDR3 is TGTGCCAGCAGTTTAGAACTAGCTTCTTTCGAGCAGTACTTC. Its translation is CASSLELASFEQYF.

This clonotype was counted only a few times. This chain uses TRBV6-5 with TRBJ1-4; D is possibly TRBD1 (6 bases). This CDR3 has 14 residues. Germline lookup yields CDR1 MNHEY and CDR2 SVGAGI. Between the trimmed V and J ends, which lost 2 bases and 8 bases, there was a span of 12 bases. The CDR3 protein is CASSYTGTEEKLFF. For the CDR3, the DNA is TGTGCCAGCAGTTACACAGGGACTGAGGAAAAACTGTTTTTT.

In this sample, this clonotype turned up a few times. The rearrangement links TRBV11-2 to TRBJ1-5; no clear D. The CDR3 runs to 15 residues. Looked up from germline, CDR1 is SGHAT and CDR2 is FQNNGV. The germline V and J ends were trimmed by 3 bases and 0 bases, with 9 bases remaining between them. The CDR3 nucleotides are TGTGCCAGCAGCTTCAGCGTTCATAGCAATCAGCCCCAGCATTTT. This gives the protein CASSFSVHSNQPQHF.

This clonotype showed up many times. The genes are TRBV7-2 and TRBJ1-2; tentatively, D is TRBD1 (6 bases). This CDR3 is 20 amino acids long. The V gene's germline CDR1 is SGHTA and CDR2 FQGNSA. V gave up 6 bases and J gave up 2 bases, with 31 bases separating them. CDR3 DNA: TGTGCCAGCAGATCAACCGGGACACCAACCACCCGACCACACAACTATGGCTACACCTTC. As protein: CASRSTGTPTTRPHNYGYTF.

Ten or more counts support this clonotype. V gene TRBV10-3 combines with J gene TRBJ1-2; tentative D call: TRBD1 (5 bases). The CDR3 has 16 residues. Between the trimmed V and J ends, which lost 4 bases and 1 base, there was a span of 16 bases. In germline, CDR1 is ENHRY, CDR2 SYGVKD. CDR3 bases: TGTGCCATCAGTGGGGGCGCTGAGGTGGATAACTATGGCTACACCTTC. This sequence encodes CAISGGAEVDNYGYTF.

Worth noting for this clonotype: One end of the junction is discordant with germline, which a read error may explain. J is TRBJ1-1 and V is TRBV18; TRBD1 matches at 10 bases. The length of the CDR3 is 14 residues. The germline gives CDR1 KGHSH, CDR2 LQKENI. The CDR3 coding sequence is TGTGCCAGCTCACCAGGGACAGGGGATACTGAAGCTCTCTTT. The encoded protein is CASSPGTGDTEALF.

The chain employs TRBV5-4 and TRBJ2-2; tentatively, D is TRBD2 (5 bases). Trimming removed 2 bases from V and 4 bases from J, with 9 bases in between. Per the germline V gene, CDR1 is SGHNT and CDR2 is YYREEE (reference sequence). The CDR3 length is 14 residues. CDR3 loop: CASSFDYSTGELFF. The CDR3 nucleotides read TGTGCCAGCAGCTTCGACTATTCCACCGGGGAGCTGTTTTTT.

This clonotype was picked up many times. The chain employs TRBV28 and TRBJ2-7; D possibly corresponds to TRBD2 (6 bases). The germline V and J ends were trimmed by 7 bases and 0 bases, with 19 bases remaining between them. Germline CDR1 and CDR2: MDHEN and SYDVKM. CDR3 size: 16 residues. The DNA of the CDR3 is TGTGCCAGCATGGACCAGTCGGGGACTTTCTCCTACGAGCAGTACTTC. Encoded protein: CASMDQSGTFSYEQYF. Looking up the rest from reference TRBV28 and TRBJ2-7 gives the full variable domain: DVKVTQSSRYLVKRTGEKVFLECVQDMDHENMFWYRQDPGLGLRLIYFSYDVKMKEKGDIPEGYSVSREKKERFSLILESASTNQTSMYLCASMDQSGTFSYEQYFGPGTRLTVT.

This clonotype has more than one count but fewer than ten. This sequence joins TRBV19 and TRBJ2-1; 8 bases agree with TRBD2. J was trimmed by 6 bases and V by 0 bases; bases with no gene match: 7. The germline CDR1 and CDR2 sequences are LNHDA and SQIVND (reference sequence). The CDR3 is 16 amino acids. The CDR3: CASSIDRLAGRNEQFF. The DNA of the CDR3 is TGTGCCAGTAGTATAGATCGGCTAGCGGGTCGCAATGAGCAGTTCTTC.

This clonotype was recorded at least ten times. The rearrangement joins TRBV6-2 or TRBV6-3 to TRBJ1-1, with D hard to call. V shed 6 bases and J shed 0 bases, with 14 bases lying between them. The germline gives CDR1 MNHEY, CDR2 SVGEGT. CDR3 length: 15 amino acids. This CDR3 reads CASSLQWAVNTEAFF. The CDR3 bases are TGTGCCAGCAGCCTACAGTGGGCGGTGAACACTGAAGCTTTCTTT.

The V call is TRBV14, the J call TRBJ2-5; 7 bases agree with TRBD1. Germline assignment: CDR1 SGHDN and CDR2 FVKESK. V shed 0 bases, J shed 4 bases, and the junction held 8 bases outside the gene matches. This CDR3 comprises 16 residues. CDR3 protein: CASSQELGGLGETQYF. The DNA of the CDR3 is TGTGCCAGCAGCCAAGAACTAGGGGGCCTGGGAGAGACCCAGTACTTC.